This entry lists 29 T cell receptor beta chains sequenced from one sample in a study of shared clonotypes between healthy human individuals. The protocol was immunoSEQ multiplex PCR, while the TCRdb copy is restricted to in-frame clones and leaves out a portion. The sample comprises around 2,000,000 clones, roughly 91% of which are singletons, and more than 1.5% rests with the top ten. Terminally differentiated effector memory CD45RA+ cells were left out of the naive CD8 fraction, which was CD45RO-negative and positively selected for CCR7. Sequencing was done on a sample of naive CD8+ T cells from PBMCs. These receptors were collected from a man in his late teens or twenties in good health. Some clones in this sample may be carry-over from other donors' samples.

The V call is TRBV7-3, the J call TRBJ2-1, with D hard to call. CDR3 length: 15 amino acids. With 3 bases removed from V and 7 bases from J, the gap between germline ends came to 16 bases. Germline assignment: CDR1 SGHTA and CDR2 FQGTGA. CDR3: CASSLGIGSNNEQFF. The CDR3 DNA sequence: TGTGCCAGCAGCTTGGGGATAGGGTCGAATAATGAGCAGTTCTTC.

In regard to this clone: At the DNA level, this CDR3 is encoded by other sequences in the same sample as well. The chain's CDR3 is CASSSGLAGLQETQYF. The DNA of the CDR3 is TGTGCCAGCAGCTCGGGACTAGCGGGCCTCCAAGAGACCCAGTACTTC. The chain carries TRBV11-2 and TRBJ2-5, with 12 bases that match TRBD2. Germline V lookup: CDR1 SGHAT, CDR2 FQNNGV. With 4 bases clipped from V and 1 base from J, the junction kept 4 bases outside the gene matches. The CDR3 consists of 16 residues.

The gene calls are TRBV11-2 and TRBJ2-1, with 7 bases fitting TRBD2. The CDR3 has 17 amino acids. CDR1 and CDR2 from the germline V gene are SGHAT and FQNNGV. V lost 1 base to trimming and J lost 4 bases; unmatched junction nucleotides: 10. The CDR3 coding sequence is TGTGCCAGCAGCTTAGTGGGCGGGAGTGTGGGATACAATGAGCAGTTCTTC. It yields the protein CASSLVGGSVGYNEQFF.

The rearrangement links TRBV6-5 to TRBJ2-7; 7 bases are a match to TRBD1. V lost 1 base, J lost 0 bases, and 3 bases stayed unmatched. This CDR3 is 15 amino acids long. From germline, CDR1 is MNHEY and CDR2 SVGAGI. The CDR3 reads CASSYWTGASYEQYF. The CDR3 DNA follows: TGTGCCAGCAGTTACTGGACAGGAGCCTCCTACGAGCAGTACTTC.

The gene calls are TRBV5-1 and TRBJ1-2, with a possible D match to TRBD1 (5 bases). Germline V CDR1 and CDR2: SGHRS, YFSETQ. The length of the CDR3 is 14 residues. The V end lost 4 bases, the J end lost 7 bases, and 17 bases lay between the germline ends. The chain's CDR3 is CASSQNSGLSGYTF. CDR3 DNA sequence: TGCGCCAGCAGCCAAAACTCAGGGCTCAGTGGCTACACCTTC. The whole variable domain, filled in from reference TRBV5-1 and TRBJ1-2, reads KAGVTQTPRYLIKTRGQQVTLSCSPISGHRSVSWYQQTPGQGLQFLFEYFSETQRNKGNFPGRFSGRQFSNSRSEMNVSTLELGDSALYLCASSQNSGLSGYTFGSGTRLTVV.

This clone appeared once. The V and J genes are TRBV18 and TRBJ1-1; a weak D match, TRBD1 (6 bases). The CDR3 totals 13 residues. The germline gives CDR1 KGHSH, CDR2 LQKENI. The germline V and J ends were trimmed by 7 bases and 2 bases, with 11 bases remaining between them. The CDR3 DNA reads TGTGCCAGCTTCGGGGGGGGCAACACTGAAGCTTTCTTT. Protein product: CASFGGGNTEAFF.

As to this clone: Other nucleotide sequences from this sample produce the same CDR3. This sequence joins TRBV6-5 and TRBJ2-7; TRBD1 aligns across 10 bases. Germline V lookup: CDR1 MNHEY, CDR2 SVGAGI. With 2 bases clipped from V and 1 base from J, the junction kept 2 bases outside the gene matches. This CDR3 is built from 15 residues. Written as DNA, the CDR3 is TGTGCCAGCAGTTACCGGACAGGGGGTTCCTACGAGCAGTACTTC. The encoded protein is CASSYRTGGSYEQYF.

The rearrangement links TRBV6-5 to TRBJ2-1, with D possibly being TRBD1 (5 bases). The germline CDR1 and CDR2 sequences are MNHEY and SVGAGI. With 0 bases removed from V and 4 bases from J, the gap between germline ends came to 13 bases. The length of the CDR3 is 16 residues. Here the CDR3 DNA reads TGTGCCAGCAGTTACTCGGCCAGGGATTTATACAATGAGCAGTTCTTC. This translates into CASSYSARDLYNEQFF.

This clone showed up just once. The chain has TRBV19 and TRBJ1-2, with 12 positions matching TRBD1. CDR1 LNHDA and CDR2 SQIVND come from the germline V gene (reference sequence). The CDR3 covers 17 residues. Germline trimming cut 5 bases from V and 1 base from J; bases unmatched to any gene: 8. The chain's CDR3 is CASSHRDRGLFNYGYTF. The CDR3 DNA reads TGTGCCAGTAGTCACCGGGACAGGGGGCTATTTAACTATGGCTACACCTTC.

With regard to this clone: Additional DNA sequences in this sample encode the identical CDR3. The rearrangement links TRBV27 to TRBJ1-1; D unclear. CDR3 size: 14 residues. Per the germline V gene, CDR1 is MNHEY and CDR2 is SMNVEV (reference sequence). Trimming stripped 3 bases from V and 1 base from J, with 9 bases between. CDR3 amino acids: CASSLRQPNTEAFF. Written as DNA, the CDR3 is TGTGCCAGCAGTTTGAGGCAGCCGAACACTGAAGCTTTCTTT.

The CDR3 spells CASSVVGLGGSEQYF. CDR3 sequence (DNA): TGTGCCAGCAGCGTAGTTGGTTTGGGCGGTTCCGAGCAGTACTTC. The V gene is TRBV9, the J gene TRBJ2-7; D gene unclear. The V end lost 0 bases, the J end lost 6 bases, and 16 bases lay between the germline ends. Germline V gives CDR1 SGDLS, CDR2 YYNGEE. The CDR3 is made up of 15 amino acids.

The chain couples TRBV9 to TRBJ2-1; possibly TRBD1 or TRBD2 for D (5 bases each). Trimming cost V 0 bases and J 9 bases, with 22 bases left between them. CDR1 and CDR2 from the germline V gene are SGDLS and YYNGEE. CDR3 length: 17 residues. In nucleotides, the CDR3 is TGTGCCAGCAGCGTAGTCCCAGGAGAGGGTCTAAGGGGTGAGCAGTTCTTC. Translated, it gives CASSVVPGEGLRGEQFF.

The chain joins TRBV6-1 to TRBJ1-2; no clear D gene. Germline CDR1 and CDR2: MNHNS and SASEGT. Trimming shortened V by 2 bases and J by 5 bases, and 15 bases separated the two germline ends. CDR3 size: 15 residues. The CDR3 DNA reads TGTGCCAGCAGTGAATTGACGGGAGGTTTTTATGGCTACACCTTC. It codes for CASSELTGGFYGYTF.

The rearrangement joins TRBV28 to TRBJ1-2; the D is unclear. This CDR3 contains 12 residues. From germline, CDR1 is MDHEN and CDR2 SYDVKM. Trimming removed 6 bases from V and 5 bases from J, with 10 bases in between. The CDR3 DNA sequence: TGTGCCAGCAGCCCAGTTCCGTATGGCTACACCTTC. The encoded protein is CASSPVPYGYTF.

CDR3 amino acids: CASSLTPGSNTGELFF. CDR3 coding DNA: TGTGCCAGCAGTTTGACCCCAGGGTCGAACACCGGGGAGCTGTTTTTT. This chain uses TRBV6-5 with TRBJ2-2; D may be TRBD1 (5 bases). Trimming took off 4 bases at V and 0 bases at J, with 12 bases between the two ends. Looked up from germline, CDR1 is MNHEY and CDR2 is SVGAGI. This CDR3 is 16 amino acids long.

The V gene is TRBV28, the J gene TRBJ1-2, with unresolved D. This CDR3 is built from 15 residues. Germline V gene lookup returns CDR1 MDHEN and CDR2 SYDVKM. V was shortened by 3 bases and J by 0 bases, with 11 bases between the two germline ends. CDR3 loop: CASSFLDEANYGYTF. The CDR3 nucleotides are TGTGCCAGCAGTTTTCTTGACGAAGCTAACTATGGCTACACCTTC.

The J gene is TRBJ2-7, the V gene TRBV15, with D tentatively TRBD1 or TRBD2 (6 bases each). The V end was cut by 0 bases, the J end by 8 bases, with 23 bases between. This CDR3 has 17 amino acids. Per the germline V gene, CDR1 is LNHNV and CDR2 is YYDKDF (reference sequence). Written as DNA, the CDR3 is TGTGCCACCAGCAGAGATCTGGAGGGGGGAAACGCACTCAAGCAGTACTTC. It is translated as CATSRDLEGGNALKQYF.

The genes are TRBV19 and TRBJ2-7; no clear D. V lost 5 bases and J 2 bases, leaving 16 bases between the germline ends. The CDR3 runs to 15 residues. The germline V gene has CDR1 LNHDA and CDR2 SQIVND (reference sequence). In nucleotides, the CDR3 is TGTGCCAGTAGTTCGAACACCAATCAGCCCTACGAGCAGTACTTC. This sequence encodes CASSSNTNQPYEQYF.

The DNA of the CDR3 is TGTGCCAGCAGCATGAATGCGAACTACGAGCAGTACTTC. Translation gives CASSMNANYEQYF. The J gene is TRBJ2-7, the V gene TRBV28, with D uncertain. Trimming shortened V by 6 bases and J by 3 bases, and 12 bases separated the two germline ends. CDR3 length: 13 residues. CDR1 is MDHEN and CDR2 is SYDVKM in the germline V gene.

The V gene is TRBV6-1, the J gene TRBJ1-2; no definite D call. V shed 0 bases and J shed 1 base, with 12 bases lying between them. The CDR3 extends over 16 amino acids. In germline, CDR1 is MNHNS, CDR2 SASEGT. CDR3 loop: CASSEAPTSVNYGYTF. DNA for the CDR3: TGTGCCAGCAGTGAAGCGCCGACATCGGTTAACTATGGCTACACCTTC.

This clone was seen a single time. This sample includes further DNA sequences coding for the same CDR3. The genes are TRBV6-1 and TRBJ2-1, with TRBD1 matching over 10 bases. With V trimmed by 6 bases and J by 1 base, 0 bases remained unmatched. Looked up from germline, CDR1 is MNHNS and CDR2 is SASEGT. The CDR3 is 14 amino acids. The CDR3 bases are TGTGCCAGCAGGGGACAGGGGTCCTACAATGAGCAGTTCTTC. Translating gives CASRGQGSYNEQFF.

V is TRBV6-1 and J is TRBJ1-3; D gene ambiguous. Germline values: CDR1 MNHNS, CDR2 SASEGT. Trimming left V 5 bases short and J 0 bases short, with 11 bases between. The CDR3 sequence is 15 residues long. The CDR3 DNA reads as TGTGCCAGCAGTTCTAAGAGGGACTCTGGAAACACCATATATTTT. Translated, it gives CASSSKRDSGNTIYF.

The chain combines TRBV7-9 with TRBJ1-2; 7 nucleotides agree with TRBD1. The V and J ends lost 4 bases and 5 bases, in that order; junction bases with no gene match: 7. Per the germline V gene, CDR1 is SEHNR and CDR2 is FQNEAQ (reference sequence). The CDR3 length is 14 residues. The CDR3, as DNA: TGTGCCAGCAGCTCGATGGGACAGACGTATGGCTACACCTTC. Protein product: CASSSMGQTYGYTF.

This clone was seen only once. The chain recombines TRBV4-1 with TRBJ2-7, with D hard to call. With 1 base removed from V and 1 base from J, the gap between germline ends came to 11 bases. CDR3 size: 15 residues. Germline loops: CDR1 MGHRA, CDR2 YSYEKL. The CDR3 is CASSQVVSYSYEQYF. As DNA, the CDR3 is TGCGCCAGCAGCCAAGTAGTTTCGTATTCCTACGAGCAGTACTTC.

The V call is TRBV6-1, the J call TRBJ1-1; D may be TRBD1 (5 bases). The CDR3 is made up of 13 amino acids. The V end was cut by 7 bases, the J end by 5 bases, with 14 bases between. Germline values: CDR1 MNHNS, CDR2 SASEGT. The CDR3 DNA reads TGTGCCAGCATCCCACGGGGCAGGACTGAAGCTTTCTTT. It is translated as CASIPRGRTEAFF.

The V call is TRBV14, the J call TRBJ2-1; the D gene is possibly TRBD1 (5 bases). The length of the CDR3 is 17 residues. V lost 0 bases and J 0 bases, leaving 12 bases between the germline ends. Germline CDR1 is SGHDN and CDR2 is FVKESK. The DNA for the CDR3 is TGTGCCAGCAGCCAAGAGGCAGGGCATAGCTCCTACAATGAGCAGTTCTTC. It translates to CASSQEAGHSSYNEQFF.

The J gene is TRBJ2-5, the V gene TRBV9; 12 bases line up with TRBD2. The CDR3 has 15 residues. The V gene's germline CDR1 is SGDLS and CDR2 YYNGEE. After removal of 3 bases from V and 4 bases from J, the junction contained 4 bases not matched to a gene. CDR3 sequence: CASSETSGGGETQYF. As DNA, the CDR3 is TGTGCCAGCAGCGAGACTAGCGGGGGAGGAGAGACCCAGTACTTC. The entire variable domain, with the rest obtained from reference TRBV9 and TRBJ2-5, is as follows: DSGVTQTPKHLITATGQRVTLRCSPRSGDLSVYWYQQSLDQGLQFLIQYYNGEERAKGNILERFSAQQFPDLHSELNLSSLELGDSALYFCASSETSGGGETQYFGPGTRLLVL.

This chain joins TRBV10-3 and TRBJ2-1; 7 nucleotides align to TRBD2. Germline values: CDR1 ENHRY, CDR2 SYGVKD. There are 16 residues in the CDR3. The V and J ends lost 1 base and 2 bases, in that order; junction bases with no gene match: 5. The CDR3 reads CAISELAGETYNEQFF. CDR3 coding DNA: TGTGCCATCAGTGAGTTAGCGGGTGAAACCTACAATGAGCAGTTCTTC.

The rearrangement uses TRBV5-6 and TRBJ1-2; 10 bases are shared with TRBD1. CDR3 length: 16 amino acids. V lost 2 bases to trimming and J lost 3 bases; unmatched junction nucleotides: 7. Germline V gene sequence: CDR1 SGHDT, CDR2 YYEEEE. CDR3 sequence: CASSFLGGTGDYGYTF. The CDR3 DNA sequence: TGTGCCAGCAGCTTTCTGGGCGGGACAGGGGACTATGGCTACACCTTC.